This T cell receptor beta chain was sequenced during a study of blood T cell repertoires in COVID-19. Study summary: The origin of the acute and convalescent COVID-19 samples was the United States, Italy and Spain. Sources were T cells, B-cell-depleted T cells, or PBMCs; the material itself was cDNA or gDNA.

Authors' analysis steps: Using reference gene primer amplification, nucleated cell counts were estimated. The table came from immunoSEQ multiplex PCR; TCRdb's copy has only in-frame clones and leaves some out. Clone size and V and J calls were adopted from that table, with D and trimming inferred from the DNA. The repertoire holds over 150,000 clones, with around 84% as singletons. Germline CDR1 is MNHEY and CDR2 is SVGEGT. The V and J ends lost 2 bases and 10 bases respectively, with 17 bases between them. The CDR3 loop spans 14 amino acids. Material for sequencing was peripheral blood. This TCR was recovered from a man aged 40-55 years with acute or convalescent COVID-19. V is TRBV6-2 or TRBV6-3 and J is TRBJ2-5; D remains ambiguous. The CDR3 sequence is CASSYQAGRRDQYF. As DNA, the CDR3 is TGTGCCAGCAGTTACCAGGCAGGTCGACGTGACCAGTACTTC.